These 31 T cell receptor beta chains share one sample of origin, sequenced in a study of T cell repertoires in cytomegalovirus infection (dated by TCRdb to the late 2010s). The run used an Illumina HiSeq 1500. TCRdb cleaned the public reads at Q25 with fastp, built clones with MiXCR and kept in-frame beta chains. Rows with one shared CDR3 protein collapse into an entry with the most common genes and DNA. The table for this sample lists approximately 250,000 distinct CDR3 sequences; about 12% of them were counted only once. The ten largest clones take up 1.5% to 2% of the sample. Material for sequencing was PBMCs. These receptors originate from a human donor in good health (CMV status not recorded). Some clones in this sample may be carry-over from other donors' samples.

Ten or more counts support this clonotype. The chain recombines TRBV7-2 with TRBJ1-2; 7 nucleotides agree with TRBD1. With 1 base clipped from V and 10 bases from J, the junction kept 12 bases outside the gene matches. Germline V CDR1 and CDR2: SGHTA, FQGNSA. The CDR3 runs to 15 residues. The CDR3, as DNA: TGTGCCAGCAGCTTAGGCCCCCTTGACAGGGCACTCTACACCTTC. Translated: CASSLGPLDRALYTF. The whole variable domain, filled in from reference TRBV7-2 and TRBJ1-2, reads GAGVSQSPSNKVTEKGKDVELRCDPISGHTALYWYRQSLGQGLEFLIYFQGNSAPDKSGLPSDRFSAERTGGSVSTLTIQRTQQEDSAVYLCASSLGPLDRALYTFGSGTRLTVV.

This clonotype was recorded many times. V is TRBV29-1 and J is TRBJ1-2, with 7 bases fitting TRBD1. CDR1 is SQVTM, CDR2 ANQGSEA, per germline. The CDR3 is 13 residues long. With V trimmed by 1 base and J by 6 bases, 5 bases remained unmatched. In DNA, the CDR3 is TGCAGCGTTGAAGGACAGGGAGCACATGGCTACACCTTC. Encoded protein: CSVEGQGAHGYTF.

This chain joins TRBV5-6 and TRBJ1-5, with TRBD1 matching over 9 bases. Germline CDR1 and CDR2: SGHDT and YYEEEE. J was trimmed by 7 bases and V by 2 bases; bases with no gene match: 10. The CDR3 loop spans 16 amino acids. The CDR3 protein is CASSLRGQGIRQPQHF. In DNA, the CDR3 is TGTGCCAGCAGCTTACGGGGACAGGGTATAAGGCAGCCCCAGCATTTT.

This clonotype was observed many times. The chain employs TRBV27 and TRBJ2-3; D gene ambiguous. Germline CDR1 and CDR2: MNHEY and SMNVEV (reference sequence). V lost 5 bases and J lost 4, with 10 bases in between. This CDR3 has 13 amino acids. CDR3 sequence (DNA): TGTGCCAGCAGTCCCTTAGTAGCAGATACGCAGTATTTT. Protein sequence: CASSPLVADTQYF.

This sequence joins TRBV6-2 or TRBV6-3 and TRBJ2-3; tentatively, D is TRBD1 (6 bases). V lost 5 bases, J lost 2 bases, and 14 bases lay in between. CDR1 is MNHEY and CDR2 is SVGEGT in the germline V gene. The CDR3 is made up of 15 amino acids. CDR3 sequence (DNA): TGTGCCAGCAGTCTCTGGACAGACCTCACAGATACGCAGTATTTT. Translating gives CASSLWTDLTDTQYF.

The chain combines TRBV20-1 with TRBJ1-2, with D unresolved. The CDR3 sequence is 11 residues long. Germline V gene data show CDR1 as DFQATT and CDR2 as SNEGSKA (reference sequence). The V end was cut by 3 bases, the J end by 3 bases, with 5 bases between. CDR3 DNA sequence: TGCAGTGCTAGTCCCCACTATGGCTACACCTTC. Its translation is CSASPHYGYTF.

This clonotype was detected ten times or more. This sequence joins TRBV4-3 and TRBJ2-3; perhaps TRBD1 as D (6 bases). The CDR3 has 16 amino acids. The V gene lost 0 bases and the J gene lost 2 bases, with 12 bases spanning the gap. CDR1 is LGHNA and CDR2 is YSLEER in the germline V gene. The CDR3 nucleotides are TGCGCCAGCAGCCAAGATGGCAGGGGTGACACAGATACGCAGTATTTT. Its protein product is CASSQDGRGDTDTQYF.

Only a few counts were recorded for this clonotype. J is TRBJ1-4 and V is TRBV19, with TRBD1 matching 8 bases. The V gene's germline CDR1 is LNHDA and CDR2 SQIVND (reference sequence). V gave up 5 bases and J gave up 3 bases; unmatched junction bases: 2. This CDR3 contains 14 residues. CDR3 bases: TGTGCCAGTAGTCGGACAGGGCCTAATGAAAAACTGTTTTTT. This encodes CASSRTGPNEKLFF. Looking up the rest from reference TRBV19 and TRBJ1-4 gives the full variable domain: DGGITQSPKYLFRKEGQNVTLSCEQNLNHDAMYWYRQDPGQGLRLIYYSQIVNDFQKGDIAEGYSVSREKKESFPLTVTSAQKNPTAFYLCASSRTGPNEKLFFGSGTQLSVL.

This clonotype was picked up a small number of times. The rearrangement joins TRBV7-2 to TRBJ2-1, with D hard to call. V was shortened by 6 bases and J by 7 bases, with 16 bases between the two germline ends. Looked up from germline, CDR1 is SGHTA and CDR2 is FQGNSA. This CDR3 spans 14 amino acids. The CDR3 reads CASSLHRAANEQFF. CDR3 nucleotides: TGTGCCAGCAGTTTACACCGCGCGGCGAATGAGCAGTTCTTC. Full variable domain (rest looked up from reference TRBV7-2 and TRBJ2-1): GAGVSQSPSNKVTEKGKDVELRCDPISGHTALYWYRQSLGQGLEFLIYFQGNSAPDKSGLPSDRFSAERTGGSVSTLTIQRTQQEDSAVYLCASSLHRAANEQFFGPGTRLTVL.

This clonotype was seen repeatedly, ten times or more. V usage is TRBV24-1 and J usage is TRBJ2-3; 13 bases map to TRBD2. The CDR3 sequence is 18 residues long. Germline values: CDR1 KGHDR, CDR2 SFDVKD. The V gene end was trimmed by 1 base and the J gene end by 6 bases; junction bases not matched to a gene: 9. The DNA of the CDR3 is TGTGCCACCAGTGATTTCTCAGCGGGGACTAGCGGGATTGATACGCAGTATTTT. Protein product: CATSDFSAGTSGIDTQYF.

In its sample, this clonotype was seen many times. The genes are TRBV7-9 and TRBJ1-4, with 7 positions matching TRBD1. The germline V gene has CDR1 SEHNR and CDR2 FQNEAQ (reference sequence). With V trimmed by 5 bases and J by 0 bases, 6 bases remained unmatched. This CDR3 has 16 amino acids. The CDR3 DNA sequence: TGTGCCAGCAGCCCCCGGACAGGCGCAACTAATGAAAAACTGTTTTTT. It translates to CASSPRTGATNEKLFF.

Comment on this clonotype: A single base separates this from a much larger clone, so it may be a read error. The CDR3 coding sequence is TGTGCCAGCAGCCCAATAGCGGGGGGGACTTCAGAGCAGAACTTC. As protein: CASSPIAGGTSEQNF. The chain combines TRBV7-3 with TRBJ2-7; 11 bases line up with TRBD2. The CDR3 length is 15 residues. Germline lookup yields CDR1 SGHTA and CDR2 FQGTGA.

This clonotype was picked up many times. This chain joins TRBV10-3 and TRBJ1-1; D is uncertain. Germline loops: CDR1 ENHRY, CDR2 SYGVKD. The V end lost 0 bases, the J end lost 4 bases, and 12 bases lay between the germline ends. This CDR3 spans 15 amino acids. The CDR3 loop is CAISESWIWGTEAFF. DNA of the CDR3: TGTGCCATCAGTGAGTCTTGGATTTGGGGCACTGAAGCTTTCTTT.

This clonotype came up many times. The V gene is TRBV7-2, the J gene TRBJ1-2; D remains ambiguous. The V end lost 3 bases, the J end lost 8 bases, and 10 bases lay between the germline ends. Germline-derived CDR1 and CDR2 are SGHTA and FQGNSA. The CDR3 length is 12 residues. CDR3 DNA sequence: TGTGCCAGCAGCTTTCGGACTCAAGGCTACACCTTC. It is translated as CASSFRTQGYTF.

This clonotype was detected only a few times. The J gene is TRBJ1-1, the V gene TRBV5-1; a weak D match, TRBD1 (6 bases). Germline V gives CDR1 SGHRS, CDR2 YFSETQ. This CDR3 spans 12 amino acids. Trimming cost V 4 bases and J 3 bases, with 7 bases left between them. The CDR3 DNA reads TGCGCCAGCAGCGAGGGGGACACTGAAGCTTTCTTT. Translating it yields CASSEGDTEAFF.

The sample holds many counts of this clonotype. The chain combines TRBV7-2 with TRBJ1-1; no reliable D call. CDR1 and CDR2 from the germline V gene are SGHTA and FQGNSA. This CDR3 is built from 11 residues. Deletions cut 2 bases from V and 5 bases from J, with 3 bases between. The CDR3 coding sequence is TGTGCCAGCAGCTTACGAACTGAAGCTTTCTTT. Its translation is CASSLRTEAFF.

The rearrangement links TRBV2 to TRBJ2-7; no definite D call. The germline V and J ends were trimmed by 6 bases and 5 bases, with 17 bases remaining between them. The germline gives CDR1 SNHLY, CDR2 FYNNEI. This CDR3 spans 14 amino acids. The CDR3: CASRESTQEHEQYF. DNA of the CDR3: TGTGCCAGCAGGGAGAGCACCCAGGAACACGAGCAGTACTTC.

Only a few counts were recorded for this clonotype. The CDR3 nucleotides are TGTGCCAGCAGTGCGGGACCGGCCTACGAGCAGTACTTC. It is translated as CASSAGPAYEQYF. J is TRBJ2-7 and V is TRBV12-3 or TRBV12-4, with D perhaps TRBD2 (6 bases). The CDR3 spans 13 residues. The V gene lost 5 bases and the J gene lost 2 bases, with 10 bases spanning the gap.

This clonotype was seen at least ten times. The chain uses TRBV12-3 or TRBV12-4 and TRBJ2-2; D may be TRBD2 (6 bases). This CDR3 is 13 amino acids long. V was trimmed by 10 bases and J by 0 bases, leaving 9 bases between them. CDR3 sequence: CATGTPNTGELFF. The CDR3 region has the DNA TGTGCCACCGGGACTCCGAACACCGGGGAGCTGTTTTTT.

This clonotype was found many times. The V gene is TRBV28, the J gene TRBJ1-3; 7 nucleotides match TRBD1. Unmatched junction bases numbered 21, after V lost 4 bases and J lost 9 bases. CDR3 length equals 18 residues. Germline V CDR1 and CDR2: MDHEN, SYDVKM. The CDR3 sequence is CASSSPTWDSQLSTTIYF. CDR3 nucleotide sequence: TGTGCCAGCAGTTCCCCTACCTGGGACAGCCAACTATCGACCACCATATATTTT.

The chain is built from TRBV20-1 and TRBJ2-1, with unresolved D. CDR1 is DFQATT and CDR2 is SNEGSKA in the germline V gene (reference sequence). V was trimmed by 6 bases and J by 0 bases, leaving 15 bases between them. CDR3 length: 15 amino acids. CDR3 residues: CSAPGFSSSYNEQFF. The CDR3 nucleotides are TGCAGTGCCCCGGGCTTTTCAAGCTCCTACAATGAGCAGTTCTTC.

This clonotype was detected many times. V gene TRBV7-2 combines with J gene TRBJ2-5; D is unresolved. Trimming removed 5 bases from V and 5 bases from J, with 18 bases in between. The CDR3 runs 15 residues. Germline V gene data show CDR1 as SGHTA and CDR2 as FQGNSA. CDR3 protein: CASSLGSRQGETQYF. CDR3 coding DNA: TGTGCCAGCAGCCTAGGGTCCAGGCAAGGGGAGACCCAGTACTTC.

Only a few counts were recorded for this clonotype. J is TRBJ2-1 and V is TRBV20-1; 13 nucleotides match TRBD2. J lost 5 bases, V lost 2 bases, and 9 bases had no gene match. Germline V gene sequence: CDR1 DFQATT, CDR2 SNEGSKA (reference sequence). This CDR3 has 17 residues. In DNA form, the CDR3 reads TGCAGTGCTAGATCGACTAGCGGGAGGAGCGCAAACAATGAGCAGTTCTTC. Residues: CSARSTSGRSANNEQFF.

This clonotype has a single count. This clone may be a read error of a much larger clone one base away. CDR3 nucleotides: TGTGCCAGCAGTTTACGGGAATCTACTGAAGCTTTCTTT. This encodes CASSLRESTEAFF. This chain connects TRBV12-3 or TRBV12-4 to TRBJ1-1, with unresolved D. The V end was cut by 2 bases, the J end by 5 bases, with 9 bases between. This CDR3 spans 13 amino acids.

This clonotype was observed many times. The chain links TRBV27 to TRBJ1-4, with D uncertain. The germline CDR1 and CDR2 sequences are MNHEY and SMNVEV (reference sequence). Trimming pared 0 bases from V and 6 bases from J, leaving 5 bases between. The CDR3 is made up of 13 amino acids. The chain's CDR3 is CASSLSRDEKLFF. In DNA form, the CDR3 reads TGTGCCAGCAGTTTATCACGGGATGAAAAACTGTTTTTT. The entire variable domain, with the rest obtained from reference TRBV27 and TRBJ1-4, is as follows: EAQVTQNPRYLITVTGKKLTVTCSQNMNHEYMSWYRQDPGLGLRQIYYSMNVEVTDKGDVPEGYKVSRKEKRNFPLILESPSPNQTSLYFCASSLSRDEKLFFGSGTQLSVL.

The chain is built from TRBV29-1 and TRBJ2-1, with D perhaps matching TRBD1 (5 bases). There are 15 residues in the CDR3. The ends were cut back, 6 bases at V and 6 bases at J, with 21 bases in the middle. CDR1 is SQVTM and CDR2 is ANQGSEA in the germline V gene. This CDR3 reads CSVAPGQAQGNEQFF. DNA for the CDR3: TGCAGCGTCGCCCCGGGCCAAGCCCAGGGCAATGAGCAGTTCTTC.

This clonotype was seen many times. The CDR3 coding sequence is TGTGCCAGCAGTTTAGGTCGTTTTAATGGCTACACCTTC. Translation: CASSLGRFNGYTF. V is TRBV28 and J is TRBJ1-2; D gene uncertain. The V end was cut by 2 bases, the J end by 6 bases, with 10 bases between. CDR1 is MDHEN and CDR2 is SYDVKM in the germline V gene. This CDR3 is built from 13 residues.

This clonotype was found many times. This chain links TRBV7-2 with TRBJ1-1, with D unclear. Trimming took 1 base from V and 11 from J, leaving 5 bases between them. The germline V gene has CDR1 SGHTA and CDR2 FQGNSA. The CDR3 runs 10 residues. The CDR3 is CASSLDRAFF. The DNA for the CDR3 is TGTGCCAGCAGCTTAGATAGGGCTTTCTTT.

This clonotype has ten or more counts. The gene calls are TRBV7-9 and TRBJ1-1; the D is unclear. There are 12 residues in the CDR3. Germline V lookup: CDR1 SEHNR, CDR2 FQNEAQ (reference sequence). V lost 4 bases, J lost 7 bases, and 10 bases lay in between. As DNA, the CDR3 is TGTGCCAGCAGCTCCCTCGGCCTTGAAGCTTTCTTT. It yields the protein CASSSLGLEAFF.

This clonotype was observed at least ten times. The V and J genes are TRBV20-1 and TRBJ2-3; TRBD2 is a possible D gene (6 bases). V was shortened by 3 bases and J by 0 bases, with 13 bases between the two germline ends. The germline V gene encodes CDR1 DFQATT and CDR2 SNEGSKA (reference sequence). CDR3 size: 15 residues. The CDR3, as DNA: TGCAGTGCTAGCCCTCTAGCGCCCAGCACAGATACGCAGTATTTT. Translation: CSASPLAPSTDTQYF.

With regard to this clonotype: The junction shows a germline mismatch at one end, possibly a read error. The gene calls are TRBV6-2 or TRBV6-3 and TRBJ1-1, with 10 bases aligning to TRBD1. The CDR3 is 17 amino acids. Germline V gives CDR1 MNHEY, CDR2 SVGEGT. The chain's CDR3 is CASTYRRDRGSDTEAFF. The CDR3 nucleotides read TGTGCCAGCACTTACCGTCGGGACAGGGGATCGGACACTGAAGCTTTCTTT.